This T cell receptor (beta chain) came from a study of regulatory T cells in long-lasting Graves disease. For the study at large: Over 5 years of antithyroid drugs plus positive TSH receptor antibodies defined persistent Graves' disease. Study-wide findings and caveats: Accuracy was perhaps lowered by the small sample size. With approximately 2,500 shared public clonotypes, persistent patients exceeded new patients, who shared more than 900. Persistent-disease Graves' patients showed less TCR diversity than new cases.

This CDR3 has 15 amino acids. Germline lookup yields CDR1 LNHDA and CDR2 SQIVND (reference sequence). Documented time point: persistent/refractory GD, antithyroid drugs over 5 years with positive TRAb. TCR sequences were obtained from RNA taken from PBMCs. With respect to this clonotype: Its antigen is as yet unknown. One end of the junction fails to match germline, which may point to a read error.

Researchers made TCR beta libraries by using iRepertoire HTBI primers and running Arm-PCR on CDR3 regions. Via MiXCR, TCRdb re-called the multiplex PCR reads, giving one row per CDR3 protein. The table lists under 450,000 distinct CDR3 sequences, around a quarter of them singletons. This sequence joins TRBV19 and TRBJ2-3, with 7 nucleotides matching TRBD1. The input for sequencing was peripheral blood mononuclear cells (PBMCs), taken when the disease was refractory, from a patient treated with antithyroid drugs. The TCR originated in a female donor with Graves disease. The CDR3 DNA reads TGTGCCGGTAGGGAAAACAGGGGACGTGAAGATACGCAGTATTTT. Its translation: CAGRENRGREDTQYF.